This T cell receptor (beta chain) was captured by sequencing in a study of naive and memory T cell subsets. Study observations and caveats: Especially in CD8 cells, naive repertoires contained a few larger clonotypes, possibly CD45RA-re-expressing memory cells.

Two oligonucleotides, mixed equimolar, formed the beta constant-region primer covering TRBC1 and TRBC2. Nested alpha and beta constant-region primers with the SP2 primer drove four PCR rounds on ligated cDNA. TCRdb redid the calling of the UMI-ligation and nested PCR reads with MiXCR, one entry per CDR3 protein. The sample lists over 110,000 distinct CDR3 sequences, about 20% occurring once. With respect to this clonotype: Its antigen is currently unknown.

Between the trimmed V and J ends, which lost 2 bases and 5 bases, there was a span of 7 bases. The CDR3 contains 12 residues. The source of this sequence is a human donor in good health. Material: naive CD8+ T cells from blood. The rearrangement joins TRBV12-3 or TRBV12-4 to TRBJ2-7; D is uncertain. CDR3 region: CASSLLQDEQYF. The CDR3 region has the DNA TGTGCCAGCAGTTTACTCCAAGACGAGCAGTACTTC.